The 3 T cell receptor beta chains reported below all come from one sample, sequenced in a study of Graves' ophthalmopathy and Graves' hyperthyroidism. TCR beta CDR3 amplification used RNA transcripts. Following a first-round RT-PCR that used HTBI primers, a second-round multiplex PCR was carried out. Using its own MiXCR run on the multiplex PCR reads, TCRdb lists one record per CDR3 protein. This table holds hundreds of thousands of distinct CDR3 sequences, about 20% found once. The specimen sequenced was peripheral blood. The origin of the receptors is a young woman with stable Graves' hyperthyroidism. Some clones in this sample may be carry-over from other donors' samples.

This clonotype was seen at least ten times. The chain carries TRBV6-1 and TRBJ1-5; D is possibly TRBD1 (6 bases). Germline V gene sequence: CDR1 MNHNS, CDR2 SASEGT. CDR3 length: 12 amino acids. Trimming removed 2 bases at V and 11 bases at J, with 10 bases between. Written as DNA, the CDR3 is TGTGCCAGCAGTGAACGGGGACAATCCCAGCATTTT. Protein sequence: CASSERGQSQHF.

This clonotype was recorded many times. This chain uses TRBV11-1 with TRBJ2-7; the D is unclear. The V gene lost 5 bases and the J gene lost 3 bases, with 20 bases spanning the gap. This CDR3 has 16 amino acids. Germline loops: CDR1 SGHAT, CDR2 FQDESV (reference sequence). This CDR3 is CASSHTGLPVGYEQYF. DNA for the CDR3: TGTGCCAGCAGCCACACGGGCCTACCCGTTGGCTACGAGCAGTACTTC.

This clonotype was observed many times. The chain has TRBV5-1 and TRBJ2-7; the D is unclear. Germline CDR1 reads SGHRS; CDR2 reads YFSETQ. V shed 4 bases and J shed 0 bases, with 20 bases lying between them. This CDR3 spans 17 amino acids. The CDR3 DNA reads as TGCGCCAGCAGCGCCTACTGGAAGAGCGTTTTCTCCTACGAGCAGTACTTC. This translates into CASSAYWKSVFSYEQYF. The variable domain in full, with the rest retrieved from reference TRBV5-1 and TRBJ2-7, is KAGVTQTPRYLIKTRGQQVTLSCSPISGHRSVSWYQQTPGQGLQFLFEYFSETQRNKGNFPGRFSGRQFSNSRSEMNVSTLELGDSALYLCASSAYWKSVFSYEQYFGPGTRLTVT.